Below, 8 T cell receptor beta chains from the same sample are listed, as sequenced in a study of cytomegalovirus exposure and HLA in healthy donors. The table came from immunoSEQ multiplex PCR; TCRdb's copy has only in-frame clones and leaves some out. The table has hundreds of thousands of clones, roughly 80% seen once. Sequencing used PBMCs. The receptors shown here come from a woman between 18 and 29 years old in good health and CMV-seronegative.

The chain links TRBV7-9 to TRBJ1-3; D is ambiguous. The length of the CDR3 is 14 residues. Trimming removed 5 bases from V and 0 bases from J, with 8 bases in between. Germline lookup yields CDR1 SEHNR and CDR2 FQNEAQ (reference sequence). The CDR3 loop reads CASSPFGSGNTIYF. The CDR3 nucleotides read TGTGCCAGCAGCCCCTTCGGCTCTGGAAACACCATATATTTT.

The chain recombines TRBV7-6 with TRBJ1-2; a possible D gene is TRBD1 (5 bases). Trimming stripped 1 base from V and 7 bases from J, with 22 bases between. This CDR3 is built from 17 residues. Germline CDR1 and CDR2: SGHVS and FNYEAQ. The CDR3 region is CASSLEAQGWGVGGYTF. For the CDR3, the DNA is TGTGCCAGCAGCTTAGAGGCCCAAGGATGGGGGGTCGGTGGCTACACCTTC.

The J gene is TRBJ1-1, the V gene TRBV6-5; D gene uncertain. The germline gives CDR1 MNHEY, CDR2 SVGAGI. The CDR3 consists of 13 residues. With 2 bases removed from V and 2 bases from J, the gap between germline ends came to 6 bases. CDR3 protein: CASSYALNTEAFF. The DNA for the CDR3 is TGTGCCAGCAGTTACGCCTTAAACACTGAAGCTTTCTTT.

The chain is built from TRBV7-6 and TRBJ1-2, with D perhaps matching TRBD1 (6 bases). The germline V and J ends were trimmed by 4 bases and 4 bases, with 16 bases remaining between them. The CDR3 consists of 15 residues. CDR1 SGHVS and CDR2 FNYEAQ come from the germline V gene. CDR3 region: CASSSPDRALYGYTF. In DNA form, the CDR3 reads TGTGCCAGCAGCTCCCCGGACAGAGCGCTCTATGGCTACACCTTC.

This clone was observed a handful of times. The chain has TRBV30 and TRBJ1-1; perhaps TRBD1 as D (6 bases). The germline V and J ends were trimmed by 0 bases and 3 bases, with 11 bases remaining between them. Germline V lookup: CDR1 GTSNPN, CDR2 SVGIG (reference sequence). The CDR3 has 14 residues. This CDR3 is CAWSVGGRHTEAFF. CDR3 in DNA: TGTGCCTGGAGTGTAGGGGGTCGACACACTGAAGCTTTCTTT.

Comment on this clone: This same CDR3 is encoded by further DNA sequences in the sample. The chain joins TRBV7-9 to TRBJ2-1; D is unresolved. The ends were cut back, 1 base at V and 9 bases at J, with 1 base in the middle. This CDR3 comprises 10 residues. Per germline, CDR1 SEHNR and CDR2 FQNEAQ (reference sequence). CDR3 loop: CASSLGEQFF. For the CDR3, the DNA is TGTGCCAGCAGCTTAGGTGAGCAGTTCTTC.

This clone was found a few times. J is TRBJ2-6 and V is TRBV11-1; D may be TRBD1 (5 bases). CDR3 length equals 18 residues. V was clipped by 2 bases and J by 0 bases, with 14 bases between them. Germline V gives CDR1 SGHAT, CDR2 FQDESV (reference sequence). The CDR3 DNA is TGTGCCAGCAGCTTAAATCAGGGCGCTAGCTCTGGGGCCAACGTCCTGACTTTC. This encodes CASSLNQGASSGANVLTF.

V gene TRBV5-1 combines with J gene TRBJ2-1; 13 bases align to TRBD2. Germline V gives CDR1 SGHRS, CDR2 YFSETQ. The CDR3 is 16 amino acids. Trimming at V came to 6 bases and at J to 0 bases, leaving 3 bases not matched to a gene. This CDR3 reads CASTRTSGSSYNEQFF. CDR3 DNA sequence: TGCGCCAGCACCCGGACTAGCGGGAGCTCCTACAATGAGCAGTTCTTC.